This T cell receptor (beta chain) is from a study of OX40 agonist ivuxolimab in advanced cancers. Study background: The dose-escalation cohort was just under 85% male, with a mean age of approximately 61 years, ranging about 20 to 85.

To note about this clone: Its antigen is not known.

Study results and caveats: Certain nonresponders additionally had low normalized T-cell clonal expansion. Relative to CD4+ cells, CD8+ T cells on average had more expanded clones.

Autoimmune disease history or systemic immunosuppression was exclusionary. Germline CDR1 LNHDA, CDR2 SQIVND (reference sequence). The junction had 5 bases not matched to a gene; V was cut back by 5 bases and J by 4 bases. CDR3 length: 14 residues. Profiling relied on immunoSEQ multiplex PCR, and the TCRdb table lists in-frame clones only, not all of them. Of 120,000 or so clones in the sample, about 93% were seen once. The V call is TRBV19, the J call TRBJ2-7, with TRBD1 identical over 10 bases. The TCR was taken from an adult with an advanced solid tumor such as melanoma, head and neck, liver or kidney cancer. Specimen: CD4+ or CD8+ T cells sorted from blood, collected in a trial of the OX40 agonist ivuxolimab. The CDR3 protein is CASSYDRGLYEQYF. The CDR3 DNA sequence: TGTGCCAGTAGTTACGACAGGGGGCTATACGAGCAGTACTTC.